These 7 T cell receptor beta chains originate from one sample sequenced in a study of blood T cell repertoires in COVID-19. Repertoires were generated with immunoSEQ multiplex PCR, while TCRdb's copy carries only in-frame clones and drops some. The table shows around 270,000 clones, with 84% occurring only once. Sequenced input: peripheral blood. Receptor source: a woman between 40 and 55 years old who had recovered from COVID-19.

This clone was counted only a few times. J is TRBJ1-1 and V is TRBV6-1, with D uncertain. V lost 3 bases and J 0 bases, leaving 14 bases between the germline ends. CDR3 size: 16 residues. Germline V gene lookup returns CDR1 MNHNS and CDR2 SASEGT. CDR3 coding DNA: TGTGCCAGCAGTGACCGCGGGAACCTATTGAACACTGAAGCTTTCTTT. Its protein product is CASSDRGNLLNTEAFF.

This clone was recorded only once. The CDR3 DNA reads TGTGCCAGCAGCCAAGGGGGACACCTCTTTAATTCACCCCTCCACTTT. Its protein is CASSQGGHLFNSPLHF. The chain couples TRBV14 to TRBJ1-6; D is possibly TRBD1 (6 bases). This CDR3 is built from 16 residues. The V end lost 1 base, the J end lost 6 bases, and 13 bases lay between the germline ends. Germline CDR1 SGHDN, CDR2 FVKESK.

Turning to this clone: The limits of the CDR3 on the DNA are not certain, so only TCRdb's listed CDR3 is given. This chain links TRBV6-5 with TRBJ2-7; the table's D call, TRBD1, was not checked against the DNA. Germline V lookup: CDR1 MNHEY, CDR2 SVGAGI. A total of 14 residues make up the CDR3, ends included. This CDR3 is CASILGQDRYEQYF.

The CDR3 DNA reads as TGTGCCAGCAGTTACTCCGGGACAGCATACGATCAGCCCCAGCATTTT. Translated: CASSYSGTAYDQPQHF. This chain links TRBV6-6 with TRBJ1-5, with 7 bases identical to TRBD1. J lost 5 bases, V lost 0 bases, and 7 bases had no gene match. This CDR3 region has 16 residues. Looked up from germline, CDR1 is MNHNY and CDR2 is SVGAGI (reference sequence).

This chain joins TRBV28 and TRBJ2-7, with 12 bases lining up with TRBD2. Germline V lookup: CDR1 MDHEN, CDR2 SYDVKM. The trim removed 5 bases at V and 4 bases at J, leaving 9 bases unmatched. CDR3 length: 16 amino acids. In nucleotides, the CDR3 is TGTGCCAGCAGTACCCCCAGGACTAGCGGGGTGTACGAGCAGTACTTC. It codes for CASSTPRTSGVYEQYF.

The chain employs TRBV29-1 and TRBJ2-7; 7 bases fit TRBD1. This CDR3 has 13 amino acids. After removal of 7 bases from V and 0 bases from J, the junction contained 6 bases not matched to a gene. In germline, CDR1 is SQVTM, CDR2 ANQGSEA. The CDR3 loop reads CSAKTGYSYEQYF. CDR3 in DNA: TGCAGCGCTAAGACAGGGTACTCCTACGAGCAGTACTTC.

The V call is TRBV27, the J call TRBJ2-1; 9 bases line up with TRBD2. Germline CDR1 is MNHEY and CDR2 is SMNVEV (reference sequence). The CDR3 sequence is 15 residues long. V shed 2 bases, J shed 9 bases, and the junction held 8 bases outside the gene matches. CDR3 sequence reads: CASSLVAGEGFEQFF. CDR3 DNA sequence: TGTGCCAGCAGTTTAGTAGCGGGGGAGGGTTTTGAGCAGTTCTTC.